The 17 T cell receptor beta chains listed next were all sequenced from one sample in a study of PD-L1 blockade in urothelial cancer. The protocol was immunoSEQ multiplex PCR, while the TCRdb copy is restricted to in-frame clones and leaves out a portion. Among approximately 37,000 clones listed, about 86% were seen once. The starting material was PBMCs, obtained around atezolizumab (anti-PD-L1) treatment. These receptors were obtained from a man aged 55 to 70 with urothelial cancer.

The J gene is TRBJ2-7, the V gene TRBV6-1; TRBD2 aligns across 9 bases. J gave up 4 bases and V 5 bases, and 6 bases lay outside the gene matches. There are 14 residues in the CDR3. The germline CDR1 and CDR2 sequences are MNHNS and SASEGT. Written as DNA, the CDR3 is TGTGCCAGCAGTACAGCGGGAGGCATTTACGAGCAGTACTTC. It is translated as CASSTAGGIYEQYF.

The chain couples TRBV9 to TRBJ2-3; D perhaps matches TRBD2 (6 bases). The CDR3 loop spans 14 amino acids. V shed 3 bases and J shed 2 bases, with 10 bases lying between them. Germline CDR1 is SGDLS and CDR2 is YYNGEE. The CDR3 loop is CASSDLASTDTQYF. The CDR3, as DNA: TGTGCCAGCAGCGACCTAGCGTCCACAGATACGCAGTATTTT.

In its sample, this clone was seen a few times. The chain recombines TRBV5-1 with TRBJ2-1, with 11 nucleotides matching TRBD2. The CDR3 covers 15 residues. The germline gives CDR1 SGHRS, CDR2 YFSETQ. The trim removed 4 bases at V and 5 bases at J, leaving 5 bases unmatched. CDR3 DNA sequence: TGCGCCAGCAGCATACTAGCGGGGGCCAACAATGAGCAGTTCTTC. It specifies CASSILAGANNEQFF.

V and J are TRBV5-1 and TRBJ2-7; no definite D call. The CDR3 runs 12 residues. V was clipped by 0 bases and J by 3 bases, with 4 bases between them. Germline V gives CDR1 SGHRS, CDR2 YFSETQ. The CDR3 DNA follows: TGCGCCAGCAGCTTGGGAGGCTACGAGCAGTACTTC. Protein product: CASSLGGYEQYF.

The chain employs TRBV11-2 and TRBJ2-1; the D gene is possibly TRBD2 (6 bases). The CDR3 runs 15 residues. Germline assignment: CDR1 SGHAT and CDR2 FQNNGV. Trimming cost V 1 base and J 4 bases, with 11 bases left between them. The CDR3 nucleotides read TGTGCCAGCAGCTTAGTTGCTAGCGTTTACAATGAGCAGTTCTTC. Its translation is CASSLVASVYNEQFF.

The chain carries TRBV7-2 and TRBJ2-5; possible D gene TRBD2, 6 bases. This CDR3 has 14 residues. V shed 0 bases and J shed 2 bases, with 7 bases lying between them. Germline CDR1 is SGHTA and CDR2 is FQGNSA. The chain's CDR3 is CASSLAGGQETQYF. The CDR3 bases are TGTGCCAGCAGCTTAGCGGGGGGACAAGAGACCCAGTACTTC.

This sequence joins TRBV9 and TRBJ1-4; D not resolved. The length of the CDR3 is 14 residues. Germline CDR1 and CDR2: SGDLS and YYNGEE. V lost 0 bases, J lost 10 bases, and 13 bases lay in between. CDR3 bases: TGTGCCAGCAGCGTAGGGGGAGGGTCAGGAAAACTGTTTTTT. Residues: CASSVGGGSGKLFF.

This clone has more than one count but fewer than ten. The gene calls are TRBV5-1 and TRBJ2-7, with a tentative D call TRBD2 (6 bases). The V gene's germline CDR1 is SGHRS and CDR2 YFSETQ. The CDR3 is 14 residues long. Trimming removed 2 bases at V and 1 base at J, with 10 bases between. For the CDR3, the DNA is TGCGCCAGCAGCTTAAGTAGCGGTTCCTACGAGCAGTACTTC. Its translation: CASSLSSGSYEQYF.

CDR3 in DNA: TGTGCCAGCTCACACCGACAGGGAGAAAGGAATCAGCCCCAGCATTTT. It is translated as CASSHRQGERNQPQHF. This sequence joins TRBV18 and TRBJ1-5; TRBD1 aligns across 7 bases. Looked up from germline, CDR1 is KGHSH and CDR2 is LQKENI. With 4 bases clipped from V and 4 bases from J, the junction kept 10 bases outside the gene matches. The CDR3 covers 16 residues.

V usage is TRBV5-6 and J usage is TRBJ2-5, with 14 bases matching TRBD2. CDR3 size: 15 residues. Germline lookup yields CDR1 SGHDT and CDR2 YYEEEE. The junction had 6 bases not matched to a gene; V was cut back by 7 bases and J by 4 bases. The CDR3 reads CASATSGGAGETQYF. For the CDR3, the DNA is TGTGCCAGCGCGACTAGCGGGGGGGCGGGAGAGACCCAGTACTTC.

The rearrangement joins TRBV4-1 to TRBJ1-1; D possibly corresponds to TRBD1 (5 bases). The germline V gene has CDR1 MGHRA and CDR2 YSYEKL. The CDR3 runs to 17 residues. The V end lost 4 bases, the J end lost 0 bases, and 18 bases lay between the germline ends. The CDR3 loop is CASSRTGGVIMNTEAFF. The CDR3 nucleotides are TGCGCCAGCAGCCGGACCGGGGGGGTTATTATGAACACTGAAGCTTTCTTT.

This clone was counted between two and nine times. J is TRBJ1-2 and V is TRBV11-2; 9 bases fit TRBD1. The junction had 2 bases not matched to a gene; V was cut back by 1 base and J by 5 bases. Germline assignment: CDR1 SGHAT and CDR2 FQNNGV. This CDR3 spans 14 amino acids. The CDR3 protein is CASSLGGQGYGYTF. In DNA form, the CDR3 reads TGTGCCAGCAGCTTAGGGGGACAGGGATATGGCTACACCTTC. Full variable domain (missing parts from reference TRBV11-2 and TRBJ1-2): EAGVAQSPRYKIIEKRQSVAFWCNPISGHATLYWYQQILGQGPKLLIQFQNNGVVDDSQLPKDRFSAERLKGVDSTLKIQPAKLEDSAVYLCASSLGGQGYGYTFGSGTRLTVV.

To note about this clone: At one of its ends the junction is not consistent with the germline gene, which may arise from a read error. The V gene is TRBV2, the J gene TRBJ2-7, with TRBD1 matching 8 bases. The CDR3 totals 15 residues. CDR1 is SNHLY and CDR2 is FYNNEI in the germline V gene. The CDR3 region is CASSDWRTGLDPASF. In DNA form, the CDR3 reads TGTGCCAGCAGTGATTGGCGGACAGGGTTGGACCCTGCCTCCTTC.

The chain uses TRBV28 and TRBJ2-2; 7 positions match TRBD2. Germline V CDR1 and CDR2: MDHEN, SYDVKM. V trimming: 7 bases; J trimming: 5 bases; junction bases outside the gene matches: 7. The CDR3 covers 14 residues. CDR3 DNA: TGTGCCAGCAACCGGGGGGTGGTAACCGGGGAGCTGTTTTTT. This gives the protein CASNRGVVTGELFF.

This chain joins TRBV19 and TRBJ2-2, with TRBD2 as a possible D gene (5 bases). CDR1 and CDR2 from the germline V gene are LNHDA and SQIVND (reference sequence). This CDR3 region has 16 residues. Trimming took 3 bases from V and 6 from J, leaving 17 bases between them. DNA of the CDR3: TGTGCCAGTAGTATTATTACCAATCGGGGTTCCGGGGAGCTGTTTTTT. Translating gives CASSIITNRGSGELFF.

The chain recombines TRBV4-2 with TRBJ2-5, with a possible D match to TRBD1 (5 bases). The CDR3 sequence is 17 residues long. Germline V gene sequence: CDR1 LGHNA, CDR2 YNFKEQ. V lost 0 bases, J lost 1 base, and 15 bases lay in between. The CDR3 here is CASSQDPATDPQETQYF. CDR3 nucleotides: TGTGCCAGCAGCCAAGACCCCGCGACAGACCCCCAAGAGACCCAGTACTTC.

V and J are TRBV7-9 and TRBJ1-2, with 8 positions matching TRBD1. The germline V gene has CDR1 SEHNR and CDR2 FQNEAQ (reference sequence). CDR3 length: 14 amino acids. Unmatched junction bases numbered 5, after V lost 5 bases and J lost 3 bases. The CDR3 bases are TGTGCCAGCAGCCCACGACAGGGGTACTATGGCTACACCTTC. Translation: CASSPRQGYYGYTF.